This T cell receptor beta chain was identified during a study of beta chain features in type 1 diabetes. Study observations and caveats: Healthy donors had naive, central memory and Treg TCRB repertoires that appeared less similar than those seen among patients.

What was sequenced were expressed TCRB transcripts, since all of the isolated RNA had been reverse transcribed. For naive, central memory and regulatory T cell samples, reads averaged roughly 4 million. The method was immunoSEQ multiplex PCR; TCRdb's version includes in-frame clones alone and lacks a portion of them. Of some 330,000 clones in the sample, 9.5% to 11% were seen once. With 2 bases removed from V and 0 bases from J, the gap between germline ends came to 11 bases. The CDR3 has 15 residues. CDR1 is SGHTA and CDR2 is FQGNSA in the germline V gene. Each population that was sorted was more than 98% pure. Regarding this clone: As yet, its antigen is unknown.

This clonotype originated in a woman in her twenties or thirties in good health. The chain joins TRBV7-2 to TRBJ2-7, with D possibly being TRBD1 (6 bases). Specimen: naive CD4+ T cells from blood. CDR3 nucleotide sequence: TGTGCCAGCAGCTTACGACAGGACAGCTCCTACGAGCAGTACTTC. Translated: CASSLRQDSSYEQYF. Drawing the rest from reference TRBV7-2 and TRBJ2-7, the complete variable domain is GAGVSQSPSNKVTEKGKDVELRCDPISGHTALYWYRQSLGQGLEFLIYFQGNSAPDKSGLPSDRFSAERTGGSVSTLTIQRTQQEDSAVYLCASSLRQDSSYEQYFGPGTRLTVT.